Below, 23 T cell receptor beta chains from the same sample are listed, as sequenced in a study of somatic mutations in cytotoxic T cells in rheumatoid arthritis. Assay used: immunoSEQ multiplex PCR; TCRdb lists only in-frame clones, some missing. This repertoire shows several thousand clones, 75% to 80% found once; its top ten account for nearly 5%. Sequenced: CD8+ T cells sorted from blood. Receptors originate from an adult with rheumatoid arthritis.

CDR3 DNA: TGTGCCAGCAGCCGGGACAGGGGCTACGAGCAGTACTTC. This sequence encodes CASSRDRGYEQYF. This chain uses TRBV7-3 with TRBJ2-7; TRBD1 matches 10 bases. V lost 5 bases to trimming and J lost 3 bases; unmatched junction nucleotides: 1. CDR3 size: 13 residues. Germline CDR1 SGHTA, CDR2 FQGTGA. Combining the CDR3 with reference TRBV7-3 and TRBJ2-7 gives the whole variable domain GAGVSQTPSNKVTEKGKYVELRCDPISGHTALYWYRQSLGQGPEFLIYFQGTGAADDSGLPNDRFFAVRPEGSVSTLKIQRTERGDSAVYLCASSRDRGYEQYFGPGTRLTVT.

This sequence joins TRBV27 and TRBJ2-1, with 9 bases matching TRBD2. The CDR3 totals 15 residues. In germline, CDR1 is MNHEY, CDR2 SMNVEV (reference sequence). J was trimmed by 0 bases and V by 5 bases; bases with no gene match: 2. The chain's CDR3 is CASSASGDSYNEQFF. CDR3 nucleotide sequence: TGTGCCAGCAGTGCTAGCGGGGACTCCTACAATGAGCAGTTCTTC.

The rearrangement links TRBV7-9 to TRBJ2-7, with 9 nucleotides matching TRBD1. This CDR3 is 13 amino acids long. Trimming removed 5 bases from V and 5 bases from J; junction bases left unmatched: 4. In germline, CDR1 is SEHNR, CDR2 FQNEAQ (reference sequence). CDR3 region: CASSPDRGNEQYV. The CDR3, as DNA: TGTGCCAGCAGCCCGGACAGGGGAAACGAGCAGTACGTC.

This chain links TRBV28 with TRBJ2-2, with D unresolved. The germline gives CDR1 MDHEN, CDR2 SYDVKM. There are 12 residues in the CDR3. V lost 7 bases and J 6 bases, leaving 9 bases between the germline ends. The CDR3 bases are TGTGCCAGCAAAAGACCCCCCGGGGAGCTGTTTTTT. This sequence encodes CASKRPPGELFF.

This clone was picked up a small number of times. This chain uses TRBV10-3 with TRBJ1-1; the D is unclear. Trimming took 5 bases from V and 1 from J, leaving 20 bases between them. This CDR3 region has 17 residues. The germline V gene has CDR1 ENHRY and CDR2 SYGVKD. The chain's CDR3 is CAISSLTLQLGNTEAFF. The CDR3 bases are TGTGCCATCAGTTCTCTAACGCTCCAATTGGGGAACACTGAAGCTTTCTTT.

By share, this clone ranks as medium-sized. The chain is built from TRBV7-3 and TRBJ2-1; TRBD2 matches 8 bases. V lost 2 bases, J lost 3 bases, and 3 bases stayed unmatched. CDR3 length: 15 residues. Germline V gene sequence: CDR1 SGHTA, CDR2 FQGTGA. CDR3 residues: CASSLFSGGYNEQFF. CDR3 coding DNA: TGTGCCAGCAGCTTATTCAGCGGGGGCTACAATGAGCAGTTCTTC. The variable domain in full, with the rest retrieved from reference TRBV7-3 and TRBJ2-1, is GAGVSQTPSNKVTEKGKYVELRCDPISGHTALYWYRQSLGQGPEFLIYFQGTGAADDSGLPNDRFFAVRPEGSVSTLKIQRTERGDSAVYLCASSLFSGGYNEQFFGPGTRLTVL.

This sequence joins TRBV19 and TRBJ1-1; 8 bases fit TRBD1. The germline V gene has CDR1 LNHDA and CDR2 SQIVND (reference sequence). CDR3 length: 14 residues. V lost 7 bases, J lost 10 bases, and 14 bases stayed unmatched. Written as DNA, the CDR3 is TGTGCCAGTACCACACTGCAGGGGGCAGAGGCAGCTTTCTTT. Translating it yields CASTTLQGAEAAFF. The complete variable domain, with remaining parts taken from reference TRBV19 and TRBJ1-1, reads DGGITQSPKYLFRKEGQNVTLSCEQNLNHDAMYWYRQDPGQGLRLIYYSQIVNDFQKGDIAEGYSVSREKKESFPLTVTSAQKNPTAFYLCASTTLQGAEAAFFGQGTRLTVV.

DNA of the CDR3: TGTGCCAGTGGCAGCCCCTACAATGAGCAGTTCTTC. Protein product: CASGSPYNEQFF. This chain joins TRBV7-2 and TRBJ2-1; D is undetermined. V was trimmed by 9 bases and J by 2 bases, leaving 8 bases between them. This CDR3 has 12 residues. Germline V gene lookup returns CDR1 SGHTA and CDR2 FQGNSA. Full variable domain (missing parts from reference TRBV7-2 and TRBJ2-1): GAGVSQSPSNKVTEKGKDVELRCDPISGHTALYWYRQSLGQGLEFLIYFQGNSAPDKSGLPSDRFSAERTGGSVSTLTIQRTQQEDSAVYLCASGSPYNEQFFGPGTRLTVL.

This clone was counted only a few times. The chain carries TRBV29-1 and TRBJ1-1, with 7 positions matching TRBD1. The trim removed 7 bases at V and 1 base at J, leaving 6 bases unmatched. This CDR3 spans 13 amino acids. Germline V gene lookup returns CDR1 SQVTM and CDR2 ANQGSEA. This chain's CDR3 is CSEQGQPNTEAFF. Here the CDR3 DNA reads TGCAGCGAACAGGGACAGCCGAACACTGAAGCTTTCTTT.

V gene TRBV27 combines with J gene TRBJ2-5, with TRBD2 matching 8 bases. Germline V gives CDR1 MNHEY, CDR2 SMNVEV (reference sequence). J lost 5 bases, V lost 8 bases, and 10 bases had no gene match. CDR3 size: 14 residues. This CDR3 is CASALAGRAETQYF. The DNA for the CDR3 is TGTGCCAGCGCCTTAGCGGGGAGGGCTGAGACCCAGTACTTC.

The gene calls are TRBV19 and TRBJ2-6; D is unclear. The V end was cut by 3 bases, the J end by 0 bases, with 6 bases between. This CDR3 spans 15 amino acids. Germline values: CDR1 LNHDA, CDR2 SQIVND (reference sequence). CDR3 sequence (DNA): TGTGCCAGTAGTATTCGGCGCTCTGGGGCCAACGTCCTGACTTTC. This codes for CASSIRRSGANVLTF.

For the CDR3, the DNA is TGTGCCAGCAGCAAGGAGAACCGGGGCTCCTACGAGCAGTACGTC. Residues: CASSKENRGSYEQYV. The chain is built from TRBV21-1 and TRBJ2-7. TRBV21-1 is termed a pseudogene. The CDR3 covers 15 residues.

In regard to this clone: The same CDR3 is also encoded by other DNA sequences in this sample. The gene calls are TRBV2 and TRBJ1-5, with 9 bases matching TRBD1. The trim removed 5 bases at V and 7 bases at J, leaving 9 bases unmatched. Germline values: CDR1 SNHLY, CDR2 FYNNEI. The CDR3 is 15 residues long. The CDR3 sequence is CASSTGQGYYQPQHF. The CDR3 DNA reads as TGTGCCAGCAGTACGGGACAGGGATATTACCAGCCCCAGCATTTT.

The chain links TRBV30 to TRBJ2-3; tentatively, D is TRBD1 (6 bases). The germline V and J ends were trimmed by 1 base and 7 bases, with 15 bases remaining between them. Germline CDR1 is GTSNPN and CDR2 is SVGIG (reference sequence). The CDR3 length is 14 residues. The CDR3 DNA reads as TGTGCCTGGAGTGAGGGACGAGGGGGAAATACGCAGTATTTT. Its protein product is CAWSEGRGGNTQYF.

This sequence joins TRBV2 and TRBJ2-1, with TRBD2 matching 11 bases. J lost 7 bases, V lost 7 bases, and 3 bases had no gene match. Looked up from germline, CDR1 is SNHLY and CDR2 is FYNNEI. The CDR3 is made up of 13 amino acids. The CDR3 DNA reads TGTGCCAGCACAGGACTAGCGGGTAATGAGCAGTTCTTC. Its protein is CASTGLAGNEQFF.

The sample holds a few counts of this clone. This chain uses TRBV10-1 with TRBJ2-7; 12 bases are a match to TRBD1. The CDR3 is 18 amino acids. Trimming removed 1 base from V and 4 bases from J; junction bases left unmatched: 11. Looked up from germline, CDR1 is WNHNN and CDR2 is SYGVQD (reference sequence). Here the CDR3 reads CASSEYLRDRGRGYEQYV. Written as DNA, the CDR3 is TGCGCCAGCAGTGAGTACCTCCGGGACAGGGGGCGAGGATACGAGCAGTACGTC.

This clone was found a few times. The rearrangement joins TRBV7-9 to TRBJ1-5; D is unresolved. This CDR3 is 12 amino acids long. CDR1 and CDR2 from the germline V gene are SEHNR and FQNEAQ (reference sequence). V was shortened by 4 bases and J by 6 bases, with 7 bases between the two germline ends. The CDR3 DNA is TGTGCCAGCAGCTCCTCGGGTCAGCCCCAGCATTTT. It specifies CASSSSGQPQHF.

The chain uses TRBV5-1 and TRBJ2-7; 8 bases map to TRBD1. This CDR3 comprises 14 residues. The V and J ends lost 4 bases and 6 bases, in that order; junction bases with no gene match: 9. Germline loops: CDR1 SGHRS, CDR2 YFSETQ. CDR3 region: CASSLTGVRVEQYF. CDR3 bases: TGCGCCAGCAGCCTGACAGGGGTCCGGGTCGAGCAGTACTTC.

DNA for the CDR3: TGTGCCAGCTCACCAGAGAGAGGGACTAGCGGGGGGCTGGGCACAGATACGCAGTATTTT. Its translation: CASSPERGTSGGLGTDTQYF. The chain combines TRBV18 with TRBJ2-3, with 15 bases lining up with TRBD2. The germline V gene has CDR1 KGHSH and CDR2 LQKENI. The trim removed 2 bases at V and 1 base at J, leaving 10 bases unmatched. This CDR3 has 20 amino acids.

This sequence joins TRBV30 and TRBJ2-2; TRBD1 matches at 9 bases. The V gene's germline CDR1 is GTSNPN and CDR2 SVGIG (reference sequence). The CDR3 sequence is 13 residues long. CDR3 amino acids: CVGDRAGTGELFF. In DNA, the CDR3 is TGTGTCGGGGACAGGGCGGGCACCGGGGAGCTGTTTTTT.

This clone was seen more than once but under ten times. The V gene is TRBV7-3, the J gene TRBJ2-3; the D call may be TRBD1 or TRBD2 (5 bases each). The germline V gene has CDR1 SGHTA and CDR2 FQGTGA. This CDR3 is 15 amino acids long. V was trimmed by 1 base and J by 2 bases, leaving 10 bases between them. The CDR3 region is CASSLIGGLTDTQYF. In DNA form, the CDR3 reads TGTGCCAGCAGCTTAATTGGGGGTCTCACAGATACGCAGTATTTT. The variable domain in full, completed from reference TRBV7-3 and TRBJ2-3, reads GAGVSQTPSNKVTEKGKYVELRCDPISGHTALYWYRQSLGQGPEFLIYFQGTGAADDSGLPNDRFFAVRPEGSVSTLKIQRTERGDSAVYLCASSLIGGLTDTQYFGPGTRLTVL.

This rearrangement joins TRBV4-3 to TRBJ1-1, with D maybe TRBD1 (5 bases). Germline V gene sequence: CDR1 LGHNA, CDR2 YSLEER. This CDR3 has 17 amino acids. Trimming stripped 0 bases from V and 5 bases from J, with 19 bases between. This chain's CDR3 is CASSQDLFGGSGTEAFF. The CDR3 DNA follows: TGCGCCAGCAGCCAAGATCTTTTCGGGGGAAGTGGGACTGAAGCTTTCTTT.

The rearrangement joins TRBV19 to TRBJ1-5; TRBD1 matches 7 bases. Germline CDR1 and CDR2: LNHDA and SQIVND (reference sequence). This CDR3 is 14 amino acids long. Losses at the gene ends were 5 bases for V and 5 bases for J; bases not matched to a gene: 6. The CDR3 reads CASSLHRGDQPQHF. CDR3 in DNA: TGTGCCAGTAGTCTACACAGGGGCGATCAGCCCCAGCATTTT.